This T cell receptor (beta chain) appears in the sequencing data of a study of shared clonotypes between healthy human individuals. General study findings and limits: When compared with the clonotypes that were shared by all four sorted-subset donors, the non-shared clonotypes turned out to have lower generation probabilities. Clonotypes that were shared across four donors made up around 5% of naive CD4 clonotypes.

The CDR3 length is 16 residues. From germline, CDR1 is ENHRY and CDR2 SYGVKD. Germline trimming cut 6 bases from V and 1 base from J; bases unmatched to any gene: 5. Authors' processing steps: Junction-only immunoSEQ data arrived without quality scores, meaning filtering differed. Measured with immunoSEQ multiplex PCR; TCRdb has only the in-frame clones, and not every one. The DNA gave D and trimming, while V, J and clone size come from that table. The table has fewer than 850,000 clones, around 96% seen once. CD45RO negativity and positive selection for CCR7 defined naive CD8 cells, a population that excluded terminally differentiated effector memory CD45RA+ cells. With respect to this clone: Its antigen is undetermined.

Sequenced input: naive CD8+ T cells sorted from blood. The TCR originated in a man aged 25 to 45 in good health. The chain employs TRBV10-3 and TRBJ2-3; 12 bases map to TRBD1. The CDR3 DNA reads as TGTGCCATCAGGATTGGGACAGGGGGCCGCACAGATACGCAGTATTTT. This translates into CAIRIGTGGRTDTQYF.